The entry below describes one TCR beta chain. No antigen is known for it. Base-call qualities are not available, and no considerably larger clone is one nucleotide away. From the germline V gene (reference sequence), CDR1 is PRHDT and CDR2 is FYEKMQ. From the cysteine through the phenylalanine, the CDR3 covers 12 amino acids. Only CDR3 DNA remains: 36 bases, in frame from the first base. At the junction V is shortened by 6 bases and J by 1 base, with 7 bases in between. Genomic DNA was extracted from sorted cells for sequencing of the TCRbeta CDR3 region. The immunoSEQ Assay was used for sequencing of TCRbeta CDR3 regions. In its TCRdb copy, this immuneACCESS table keeps in-frame sequences only and misses some clones. Where compared with another copy, unresolved V genes explain less than half of these, and the others have no known cause. A total of some 41,000 clones appear in this sample, roughly 91% of them only once. Jointly, the top ten make up about 19% of the sample.

This sample stems from a study of OX40 agonist ivuxolimab in advanced cancers. Background on the whole study: Ivuxolimab was a fully human IgG2 agonistic monoclonal antibody targeting the costimulatory receptor OX40 (CD134). Intravenous ivuxolimab was administered to patients every 2 weeks at six dose levels: 0.01, 0.1, 0.3, 1.5, 3 and 10 mg/kg. Of the 50 to 55 dose-escalation patients, hepatocellular carcinoma was present in about 20, melanoma in roughly 15, renal cell carcinoma in 9 and head and neck cancer in 9. A male proportion of nearly 85% and a mean age of approximately 61 years, ranging from 23 to 79, were recorded for the dose-escalation cohort. Prior anti-PD-1, anti-PD-L1 or anti-CTLA-4 therapy was permitted, and 40% to 50% of dose-escalation patients had received checkpoint inhibitors. Partial responses occurred in three dose-escalation patients, of whom one had hepatocellular carcinoma and two had cutaneous melanoma. The point of sequencing TCRbeta in the periphery was to test whether ivuxolimab changed TCR sequence diversity and drove clonal T-cell expansion. The paper reports the monotherapy dose-escalation portion (N of about 50 patients) of the phase I ivuxolimab trial. What the authors observed across the whole study: Low levels of normalized T-cell clonal expansion were also seen in some patients who did not respond. After ivuxolimab, more expanded clones were found on average in CD8+ T cells than in CD4+ T cells. Which antigens the clonally expanded peripheral T cells were specific for was not determined. In the 0.1-3.0 mg/kg groups, partial responders were among the patients with the lowest normalized peripheral clonal expansion, particularly in CD8+ T cells. Clonal expansion of both CD4+ and CD8+ blood T cells was observed from baseline to week 6 at doses 0.1 to 3.0 mg/kg.

Patients with autoimmune disease history or receiving systemic immunosuppression were excluded from the trial. Peripheral blood for TCR sequencing was collected from all dose cohorts at baseline, on cycle 4 day 1, and on cycle 7 day 1. Samples were obtained from an open-label, multicenter, first-in-human phase I dose-escalation trial of ivuxolimab. Adults with locally advanced or metastatic head and neck squamous cell, hepatocellular, melanoma or renal cell carcinoma were enrolled in the trial. Before TCR sequencing, CD4+ T cells and CD8+ T cells from peripheral blood were sorted into separate populations.

The chain links TRBV13 with TRBJ2-7, with a weak D call of TRBD1 (5 bases match). Sequences were derived from CD4+ or CD8+ T cells sorted from blood, sampled in a trial of the OX40 agonist ivuxolimab. This sequence originates from an adult with an advanced solid tumor such as melanoma, head and neck, liver or kidney cancer. This receptor has the CDR3 CASSRQSYEQYF. The sequenced DNA: TGTGCCAGCAGTCGACAGTCCTACGAGCAGTACTTC.